The rows below give T cell receptor beta chains drawn from one sample of a study of cytomegalovirus exposure and HLA in healthy donors. Sequencing was performed with immunoSEQ multiplex PCR; in TCRdb, only in-frame clones are kept and a portion is missing. The sample has more than 150,000 clones; over 60% are singletons. The specimen was PBMCs. Receptor source: a young man in good health and CMV-seronegative. Each CDR3 is given with its conserved first and last residue. Each record gives: clone size, V gene, D gene, J gene, CDR3 protein, CDR3 DNA. A D gene is named only where the DNA matches it firmly. Where a row states a size, it is once, few, many or the class of an expanded clone; other rows omit it.

clone_size: .; v_call: TRBV5-6; d_call: TRBD2; j_call: TRBJ2-3; cdr3_aa: CASSRPRFSGGGTDTQYF; cdr3_nt: TGTGCCAGCAGCCGACCGAGATTTAGCGGGGGGGGCACAGATACGCAGTATTTT
clone_size: once; v_call: TRBV27; d_call: TRBD1; j_call: TRBJ1-5; cdr3_aa: CASSPTRQGGNQPQHF; cdr3_nt: TGTGCCAGCAGTCCAACACGACAGGGTGGCAATCAGCCCCAGCATTTT
clone_size: .; v_call: TRBV27; d_call: TRBD2; j_call: TRBJ2-7; cdr3_aa: CASSPTSVSSYEQYF; cdr3_nt: TGTGCCAGCAGCCCCACTAGCGTTAGCTCCTACGAGCAGTACTTC
clone_size: .; v_call: TRBV7-9; d_call: TRBD1; j_call: TRBJ1-1; cdr3_aa: CASSTTGENTEAFF; cdr3_nt: TGTGCCAGCAGCACCACAGGGGAGAACACTGAAGCTTTCTTT
clone_size: .; v_call: TRBV19; d_call: .; j_call: TRBJ1-2; cdr3_aa: CASSKLDRFYGYTF; cdr3_nt: TGTGCCAGTAGTAAACTCGACAGATTCTATGGCTACACCTTC
clone_size: .; v_call: TRBV7-8; d_call: .; j_call: TRBJ2-2; cdr3_aa: CATQGFWTGELFF; cdr3_nt: TGTGCCACCCAGGGGTTCTGGACCGGGGAGCTGTTTTTT
clone_size: few; v_call: TRBV29-1; d_call: TRBD1; j_call: TRBJ2-7; cdr3_aa: CSGQGSYEQYF; cdr3_nt: TGCAGCGGACAGGGTTCCTACGAGCAGTACTTC
clone_size: .; v_call: TRBV7-2; d_call: .; j_call: TRBJ2-7; cdr3_aa: CASSLVAGGSLSYEQYF; cdr3_nt: TGTGCCAGCAGCTTAGTCGCGGGCGGAAGTCTATCCTACGAGCAGTACTTC
clone_size: .; v_call: TRBV4-1; d_call: TRBD1; j_call: TRBJ1-2; cdr3_aa: CASSQSGQAYGYTF; cdr3_nt: TGCGCCAGCAGCCAATCCGGACAGGCATATGGCTACACCTTC
clone_size: .; v_call: TRBV5-6; d_call: .; j_call: TRBJ2-7; cdr3_aa: CASSFRPGSREQYF; cdr3_nt: TGTGCCAGCAGCTTTCGCCCAGGGTCACGCGAGCAGTACTTC
clone_size: .; v_call: TRBV5-5; d_call: .; j_call: TRBJ2-7; cdr3_aa: CASSLASSPSSSYEQYF; cdr3_nt: TGTGCCAGCAGCTTGGCTAGTTCCCCATCGAGCTCCTACGAGCAGTACTTC
clone_size: .; v_call: TRBV7-9; d_call: TRBD1; j_call: TRBJ2-1; cdr3_aa: CSSSVRTGGTDNEQFF; cdr3_nt: TGTTCCAGCAGCGTACGGACAGGGGGTACGGACAATGAGCAGTTCTTC
clone_size: .; v_call: TRBV10-2; d_call: TRBD1; j_call: TRBJ2-7; cdr3_aa: CASGQASGQAYYEQYF; cdr3_nt: TGCGCCAGCGGACAGGCCTCGGGACAGGCATACTACGAGCAGTACTTC
clone_size: .; v_call: TRBV5-4; d_call: TRBD1; j_call: TRBJ2-2; cdr3_aa: CASGTDPAGRELFF; cdr3_nt: TGTGCCAGTGGGACAGACCCGGCAGGGCGGGAGCTGTTTTTT
clone_size: .; v_call: TRBV2; d_call: TRBD2; j_call: TRBJ2-7; cdr3_aa: CASSVSGSFSYEQYF; cdr3_nt: TGTGCCAGCAGCGTTAGCGGGAGCTTCTCCTACGAGCAGTACTTC
clone_size: few; v_call: TRBV27; d_call: .; j_call: TRBJ2-2; cdr3_aa: CATSRVANTGELFF; cdr3_nt: TGTGCCACCTCGAGGGTAGCGAACACCGGGGAGCTGTTTTTT
clone_size: .; v_call: TRBV30; d_call: .; j_call: TRBJ1-5; cdr3_aa: CAWSGANDQPQHF; cdr3_nt: TGTGCCTGGAGTGGAGCAAACGATCAGCCCCAGCATTTT
clone_size: .; v_call: TRBV28; d_call: .; j_call: TRBJ1-4; cdr3_aa: CASSESRGSEKLFF; cdr3_nt: TGTGCCAGCAGTGAATCCAGGGGTAGTGAAAAACTGTTTTTT
clone_size: .; v_call: TRBV6-5; d_call: TRBD1; j_call: TRBJ2-3; cdr3_aa: CASSAGGADTQYF; cdr3_nt: TGTGCCAGCAGTGCAGGGGGCGCAGATACGCAGTATTTT
clone_size: once; v_call: TRBV2; d_call: TRBD1; j_call: TRBJ1-2; cdr3_aa: CASFSWAGGIINGYTF; cdr3_nt: TGTGCCAGCTTTTCGTGGGCAGGGGGAATAATAAATGGCTACACCTTC
clone_size: .; v_call: TRBV10-3; d_call: TRBD1; j_call: TRBJ1-6; cdr3_aa: CAISEQGNSPLHF; cdr3_nt: TGTGCCATCAGTGAACAGGGGAATTCACCCCTCCACTTT
clone_size: .; v_call: TRBV6-4; d_call: TRBD1; j_call: TRBJ1-2; cdr3_aa: CASSKEQGLGYTF; cdr3_nt: TGTGCCAGCAGTAAGGAACAGGGGCTTGGCTACACCTTC
clone_size: .; v_call: TRBV27; d_call: TRBD1; j_call: TRBJ1-1; cdr3_aa: CASSSGGANTEAFF; cdr3_nt: TGTGCCAGCAGTTCAGGGGGCGCGAACACTGAAGCTTTCTTT
clone_size: .; v_call: TRBV6-1; d_call: .; j_call: TRBJ1-2; cdr3_aa: CASTPGHPIYGYTF; cdr3_nt: TGTGCCAGCACACCGGGACACCCGATCTATGGCTACACCTTC